This TCR beta chain was sequenced for a study of blood T cell repertoires in COVID-19. Study as a whole: Acute and convalescent COVID-19 samples came from the United States, Italy and Spain. The analysed material was cDNA or gDNA that came from T cells, B-cell-depleted T cells, or PBMCs.

In the original processing: Estimation of nucleated cell counts relied on the amplification of reference gene primers. Profiling relied on immunoSEQ multiplex PCR, and the TCRdb table lists in-frame clones only, not all of them. V, J and clone size were drawn from that table, and D and trimming were deduced from the DNA. The data hold approximately 140,000 clones, with around 90% observed a single time. Germline loops: CDR1 KGHSH, CDR2 LQKENI. This CDR3 contains 12 residues. V was cut by 5 bases and J by 4 bases, with 8 bases left in between. This chain connects TRBV18 to TRBJ1-2; D is unclear. Input material: peripheral blood. The TCR originated in a woman in her sixties with active or convalescent COVID-19. CDR3 in amino acids: CASSSGGYGYTF. The DNA for the CDR3 is TGTGCCAGCTCATCCGGCGGCTATGGCTACACCTTC.